The 27 T cell receptor beta chains listed next were all sequenced from one sample in a study of T cell changes during pregnancy in multiple sclerosis. Measured with immunoSEQ multiplex PCR; TCRdb has only the in-frame clones, and not every one. Of 20,000 to 25,000 clones listed, about 90% are singletons. The source was CD8+ T cells from peripheral blood mononuclear cells, collected after pregnancy. These receptors came from a female donor with multiple sclerosis, enrolled in a pregnancy study.

V gene TRBV27 combines with J gene TRBJ2-7; TRBD1 matches at 8 bases. The germline gives CDR1 MNHEY, CDR2 SMNVEV (reference sequence). The J segment lost 5 bases and the V segment lost 3 bases, leaving 6 bases of the junction unmatched. CDR3 length: 14 residues. The CDR3 loop is CASSFSSGGNEQYF. The CDR3 DNA sequence: TGTGCCAGCAGTTTCTCCTCAGGGGGCAACGAGCAGTACTTC.

The chain is built from TRBV5-1 and TRBJ2-7; 7 nucleotides match TRBD1. Trimming at V came to 3 bases and at J to 3 bases, leaving 9 bases not matched to a gene. There are 15 residues in the CDR3. Germline loops: CDR1 SGHRS, CDR2 YFSETQ. The CDR3 is CASSSVQGINYEQYF. Here the CDR3 DNA reads TGCGCCAGCAGCTCGGTACAGGGGATCAACTACGAGCAGTACTTC.

CDR3 amino acids: CASSPIGWLATNEKLFF. The CDR3 region has the DNA TGTGCCAGCTCACCAATTGGCTGGCTGGCAACTAATGAAAAACTGTTTTTT. The genes are TRBV18 and TRBJ1-4; D unresolved. The V gene lost 2 bases and the J gene lost 0 bases, with 13 bases spanning the gap. Germline-derived CDR1 and CDR2 are KGHSH and LQKENI. There are 17 residues in the CDR3.

This clone is medium-sized within its sample. The V call is TRBV19, the J call TRBJ1-1; 8 nucleotides agree with TRBD1. There are 16 residues in the CDR3. In germline, CDR1 is LNHDA, CDR2 SQIVND (reference sequence). V was clipped by 3 bases and J by 2 bases; unmatched bases: 8. CDR3 residues: CASSIIGGQVNTEAFF. CDR3 coding DNA: TGTGCCAGTAGTATCATAGGGGGACAGGTTAACACTGAAGCTTTCTTT.

The V call is TRBV11-2, the J call TRBJ2-7; 10 bases line up with TRBD2. Germline V gene data show CDR1 as SGHAT and CDR2 as FQNNGV. The ends lost 5 bases at V and 3 bases at J; junction bases unmatched: 7. The CDR3 has 15 residues. The CDR3 DNA follows: TGTGCCAGCAGCCATCGACTAGCGGGCATCTACGAGCAGTACTTC. It encodes CASSHRLAGIYEQYF. Drawing the rest from reference TRBV11-2 and TRBJ2-7, the complete variable domain is EAGVAQSPRYKIIEKRQSVAFWCNPISGHATLYWYQQILGQGPKLLIQFQNNGVVDDSQLPKDRFSAERLKGVDSTLKIQPAKLEDSAVYLCASSHRLAGIYEQYFGPGTRLTVT.

The chain employs TRBV2 and TRBJ2-1; TRBD2 matches at 8 bases. The CDR3 runs to 21 residues. The V gene's germline CDR1 is SNHLY and CDR2 FYNNEI. Trimming removed 4 bases from V and 3 bases from J; junction bases left unmatched: 23. The chain's CDR3 is CASSGLARKNGLEGNYNEQFF. DNA of the CDR3: TGTGCCAGCAGTGGACTAGCGAGAAAGAACGGCCTGGAGGGAAACTACAATGAGCAGTTCTTC.

The chain couples TRBV2 to TRBJ2-7, with 8 bases aligning to TRBD1. Germline trimming cut 0 bases from V and 7 bases from J; bases unmatched to any gene: 14. The CDR3 runs to 17 residues. CDR1 is SNHLY and CDR2 is FYNNEI in the germline V gene. The CDR3 sequence is CASSEAVDRAATEEQYF. The CDR3 DNA reads as TGTGCCAGCAGTGAAGCCGTGGACAGGGCCGCCACCGAGGAGCAGTACTTC.

This sequence joins TRBV11-3 and TRBJ2-1, with D maybe TRBD2 (6 bases). The CDR3 consists of 14 residues. In germline, CDR1 is SGHNT, CDR2 YENEEA. Trimming took off 8 bases at V and 5 bases at J, with 16 bases between the two ends. The CDR3 spells CASRIGGEDNEQFF. For the CDR3, the DNA is TGTGCCAGCCGAATCGGGGGAGAAGACAATGAGCAGTTCTTC.

The V gene is TRBV11-2, the J gene TRBJ1-2; D not certain. This CDR3 region has 14 residues. Trimming took off 1 base at V and 3 bases at J, with 9 bases between the two ends. Germline lookup yields CDR1 SGHAT and CDR2 FQNNGV. The CDR3 is CASSLGELDYGYTF. CDR3 DNA sequence: TGTGCCAGCAGCTTAGGGGAACTAGACTATGGCTACACCTTC. The variable domain in full, completed from reference TRBV11-2 and TRBJ1-2, reads EAGVAQSPRYKIIEKRQSVAFWCNPISGHATLYWYQQILGQGPKLLIQFQNNGVVDDSQLPKDRFSAERLKGVDSTLKIQPAKLEDSAVYLCASSLGELDYGYTFGSGTRLTVV.

The gene calls are TRBV4-1 and TRBJ2-5, with 7 bases aligning to TRBD2. Looked up from germline, CDR1 is MGHRA and CDR2 is YSYEKL. The CDR3 loop spans 16 amino acids. V lost 6 bases to trimming and J lost 2 bases; unmatched junction nucleotides: 12. CDR3 in DNA: TGCGCCAGCAGTCACCCTGTCGCGGGAGCGCAAGAGACCCAGTACTTC. Translated: CASSHPVAGAQETQYF.

This chain uses TRBV27 with TRBJ2-1, with D unresolved. The CDR3 extends over 13 amino acids. Germline V CDR1 and CDR2: MNHEY, SMNVEV (reference sequence). V was cut by 5 bases and J by 5 bases, with 10 bases left in between. The CDR3 spells CASSLRLDNEQFF. The DNA of the CDR3 is TGTGCCAGCAGTCTCCGACTCGACAATGAGCAGTTCTTC.

This chain joins TRBV6-4 and TRBJ2-1; 7 bases match TRBD2. The V gene's germline CDR1 is MRHNA and CDR2 SNTAGT. This CDR3 contains 15 residues. J lost 7 bases, V lost 0 bases, and 6 bases had no gene match. DNA of the CDR3: TGTGCCAGCAGTGACTCACCTAGCGGTGAGAATGAGCAGTTCTTC. Amino acids: CASSDSPSGENEQFF.

The chain recombines TRBV5-4 with TRBJ2-5, with TRBD1 identical over 10 bases. The CDR3 loop spans 13 amino acids. V was clipped by 7 bases and J by 3 bases; unmatched bases: 3. From germline, CDR1 is SGHNT and CDR2 YYREEE (reference sequence). CDR3 DNA sequence: TGTGCCAGCCGGGACAGGGGTGAAGAGACCCAGTACTTC. This sequence encodes CASRDRGEETQYF.

V and J are TRBV19 and TRBJ2-1; maybe TRBD1 (5 bases). Germline CDR1 LNHDA, CDR2 SQIVND (reference sequence). This CDR3 comprises 14 residues. V lost 4 bases and J lost 3, with 10 bases in between. CDR3 coding DNA: TGTGCCAGTAGTAGGGGCGGAGACTACAATGAGCAGTTCTTC. Translating it yields CASSRGGDYNEQFF.

The chain has TRBV7-9 and TRBJ1-2, with 7 bases fitting TRBD1. Germline CDR1 reads SEHNR; CDR2 reads FQNEAQ (reference sequence). V shed 4 bases and J 1 base; nucleotides not matched to a gene: 6. The CDR3 is made up of 15 amino acids. CDR3 nucleotide sequence: TGTGCCAGCAGCTCACGGACAGGCCTTAACTATGGCTACACCTTC. This encodes CASSSRTGLNYGYTF.

This clone has only one observation. The V and J genes are TRBV5-6 and TRBJ2-3; D is undetermined. The germline gives CDR1 SGHDT, CDR2 YYEEEE. The CDR3 extends over 16 amino acids. Trimming shortened V by 2 bases and J by 3 bases, and 16 bases separated the two germline ends. CDR3: CASSLSIRPITDTQYF. The CDR3 nucleotides are TGTGCCAGCAGCTTATCCATCAGGCCTATTACAGATACGCAGTATTTT.

The chain uses TRBV6-6 and TRBJ2-1, with D tentatively TRBD2 (6 bases). V gave up 0 bases and J gave up 0 bases, with 9 bases separating them. The CDR3 is 16 amino acids. Germline-derived CDR1 and CDR2 are MNHNY and SVGAGI (reference sequence). The DNA for the CDR3 is TGTGCCAGCAGTTACTCTGCGGGGCCCTCCTACAATGAGCAGTTCTTC. Translation: CASSYSAGPSYNEQFF.

The CDR3, as DNA: TGCGCCAGCAGCTACAACACAGGGCCTGATGGAAACACCATATATTTT. Amino acid sequence: CASSYNTGPDGNTIYF. V and J are TRBV5-1 and TRBJ1-3; possible D gene TRBD1, 6 bases. Germline CDR1 and CDR2: SGHRS and YFSETQ. V lost 3 bases to trimming and J lost 3 bases, with 16 bases between them. The CDR3 runs 16 residues.

This chain joins TRBV29-1 and TRBJ2-7, with D perhaps TRBD2 (6 bases). The CDR3 totals 13 residues. Germline V CDR1 and CDR2: SQVTM, ANQGSEA. The V and J ends lost 0 bases and 3 bases respectively, with 9 bases between them. The CDR3 DNA follows: TGCAGCGTTGAAGAACTAGCTAGCTACGAGCAGTACTTC. Translation gives CSVEELASYEQYF.

J is TRBJ1-1 and V is TRBV11-2; D remains ambiguous. V was pared by 0 bases and J by 1 base, with 9 bases between. The CDR3 contains 15 residues. Germline lookup yields CDR1 SGHAT and CDR2 FQNNGV. The CDR3 here is CASSLDRPGNTEAFF. The CDR3 nucleotides read TGTGCCAGCAGCTTAGATCGCCCAGGGAACACTGAAGCTTTCTTT. Supplemented by reference TRBV11-2 and TRBJ1-1, the full variable domain reads EAGVAQSPRYKIIEKRQSVAFWCNPISGHATLYWYQQILGQGPKLLIQFQNNGVVDDSQLPKDRFSAERLKGVDSTLKIQPAKLEDSAVYLCASSLDRPGNTEAFFGQGTRLTVV.

This clone has just one count. The chain carries TRBV4-1 and TRBJ1-2; a weak D match, TRBD1 (5 bases). Trimming pared 4 bases from V and 4 bases from J, leaving 13 bases between. Germline loops: CDR1 MGHRA, CDR2 YSYEKL. The CDR3 runs to 14 residues. The CDR3 protein is CASSPLSDSYGYTF. The CDR3 DNA follows: TGCGCCAGCAGCCCCCTCTCCGACAGCTATGGCTACACCTTC.

The rearrangement links TRBV19 to TRBJ1-1, with D uncertain. The V gene lost 5 bases and the J gene lost 3 bases, with 13 bases spanning the gap. From germline, CDR1 is LNHDA and CDR2 SQIVND (reference sequence). This CDR3 has 14 residues. In DNA form, the CDR3 reads TGTGCCAGTAGTTGGGGTCGGGGTGACACTGAAGCTTTCTTT. The encoded protein is CASSWGRGDTEAFF.

This clone occurred once. The rearrangement links TRBV2 to TRBJ1-2; TRBD1 aligns across 8 bases. The germline V gene has CDR1 SNHLY and CDR2 FYNNEI. The CDR3 has 14 residues. The V and J ends lost 6 bases and 0 bases, in that order; junction bases with no gene match: 3. The CDR3 DNA is TGTGCCAGCAGGGGACAGGCGTCTAACTATGGCTACACCTTC. Translation: CASRGQASNYGYTF.

In its sample, this clone is medium-sized. V is TRBV7-9 and J is TRBJ2-1, with 8 positions matching TRBD2. After removal of 6 bases from V and 5 bases from J, the junction contained 9 bases not matched to a gene. CDR3 length: 15 amino acids. The germline CDR1 and CDR2 sequences are SEHNR and FQNEAQ (reference sequence). The CDR3 protein is CASSSSGPGDNEQFF. The CDR3 DNA reads as TGTGCCAGCAGTTCTAGCGGGCCCGGGGACAATGAGCAGTTCTTC. Full variable domain (rest looked up from reference TRBV7-9 and TRBJ2-1): DTGVSQNPRHKITKRGQNVTFRCDPISEHNRLYWYRQTLGQGPEFLTYFQNEAQLEKSRLLSDRFSAERPKGSFSTLEIQRTEQGDSAMYLCASSSSGPGDNEQFFGPGTRLTVL.

The J gene is TRBJ2-6, the V gene TRBV30; D uncertain. This CDR3 spans 14 amino acids. CDR1 is GTSNPN, CDR2 SVGIG, per germline (reference sequence). The V end lost 0 bases, the J end lost 2 bases, and 5 bases lay between the germline ends. The CDR3 DNA follows: TGTGCCTGGAGTGTACGGGCTGGGGCCAACGTCCTGACTTTC. This gives the protein CAWSVRAGANVLTF.

This clone was observed a handful of times. In nucleotides, the CDR3 is TGTGCCAGTAGTATGATGGCGGGGCCTAACTACGAGCAGTACTTC. Its protein is CASSMMAGPNYEQYF. This chain links TRBV19 with TRBJ2-7; a weak D match, TRBD2 (6 bases). Per germline, CDR1 LNHDA and CDR2 SQIVND (reference sequence). This CDR3 is built from 15 residues. V lost 3 bases and J 3 bases, leaving 15 bases between the germline ends.

This chain uses TRBV15 with TRBJ2-7; TRBD1 might be the D (6 bases). The CDR3 is 17 residues long. Germline V gene sequence: CDR1 LNHNV, CDR2 YYDKDF (reference sequence). Trimming took 0 bases from V and 3 from J, leaving 18 bases between them. The CDR3 sequence is CATSRDGDTGAIYEQYF. The DNA for the CDR3 is TGTGCCACCAGCAGAGATGGGGACACAGGAGCCATCTACGAGCAGTACTTC. The variable domain in full, completed from reference TRBV15 and TRBJ2-7, reads DAMVIQNPRYQVTQFGKPVTLSCSQTLNHNVMYWYQQKSSQAPKLLFHYYDKDFNNEADTPDNFQSRRPNTSFCFLDIRSPGLGDTAMYLCATSRDGDTGAIYEQYFGPGTRLTVT.